The 9 T cell receptor beta chains in this list originate from one sample, sequenced in a study of cytomegalovirus exposure and HLA in healthy donors. Primers for the PCR totalled 60 Vbeta and 13 Jbeta. Data came from immunoSEQ multiplex PCR; TCRdb stores just in-frame clones and leaves some out. The table lists some 85,000 clones, roughly four fifths of them singletons. The sample was PBMCs. The receptors here all came from a woman aged 35 to 49 in good health and CMV-seropositive.

This clone has only one observation. J is TRBJ1-3 and V is TRBV29-1; no definite D call. The germline CDR1 and CDR2 sequences are SQVTM and ANQGSEA. The CDR3 has 12 residues. Trimming stripped 5 bases from V and 3 bases from J, with 8 bases between. This CDR3 is CSVFSVGNTIYF. CDR3 DNA sequence: TGCAGCGTTTTTTCCGTTGGAAACACCATATATTTT.

The chain has TRBV6-5 and TRBJ1-5; tentatively, D is TRBD1 (5 bases). Germline CDR1 and CDR2: MNHEY and SVGAGI. The CDR3 extends over 15 amino acids. V dropped 0 bases and J dropped 4 bases, with 10 bases sitting between them. DNA for the CDR3: TGTGCCAGCAGTTACTCGATTGGGGGGAATCAGCCCCAGCATTTT. Translation gives CASSYSIGGNQPQHF.

V and J are TRBV19 and TRBJ1-2; D unclear. The germline CDR1 and CDR2 sequences are LNHDA and SQIVND (reference sequence). CDR3 length: 12 residues. Trimming stripped 0 bases from V and 8 bases from J, with 7 bases between. This CDR3 reads CASSIEGQGYTF. The CDR3 DNA reads TGTGCCAGTAGTATAGAGGGCCAGGGCTACACCTTC.

The rearrangement links TRBV6-4 to TRBJ2-1, with 7 positions matching TRBD2. Looked up from germline, CDR1 is MRHNA and CDR2 is SNTAGT. The V gene end was trimmed by 2 bases and the J gene end by 8 bases; junction bases not matched to a gene: 9. The CDR3 sequence is 15 residues long. DNA for the CDR3: TGTGCCAGCAGTGACAGCGGCGGGAGTGCTGATGAGCAGTTCTTC. Its translation is CASSDSGGSADEQFF.

The V gene is TRBV30, the J gene TRBJ2-7; 7 bases map to TRBD2. The V and J ends lost 0 bases and 1 base, in that order; junction bases with no gene match: 6. This CDR3 has 15 amino acids. Germline CDR1 GTSNPN, CDR2 SVGIG (reference sequence). The CDR3, as DNA: TGTGCCTGGAGTGTAGGGCGCGGGAGTTCCTACGAGCAGTACTTC. Protein product: CAWSVGRGSSYEQYF.

This clone was detected only once. The V gene is TRBV28, the J gene TRBJ2-5, with TRBD2 matching over 10 bases. The better agreement between TRBJ2-7 and the DNA end casts doubt on the J call. Per the germline V gene, CDR1 is MDHEN and CDR2 is SYDVKM. The CDR3 runs 15 residues. CDR3 nucleotides: TGTGCCAGCACCTTCCTAGCGGGAGCTGTGTACGAGCAGTACTTC. This translates into CASTFLAGAVYEQYF.

The chain has TRBV7-8 and TRBJ1-4, with 9 bases aligning to TRBD1. V was clipped by 2 bases and J by 8 bases; unmatched bases: 6. Germline CDR1 SGHVS, CDR2 FQNEAQ. The CDR3 is 15 amino acids. This chain's CDR3 is CASSLLGTGLEKLFF. The CDR3 DNA follows: TGTGCCAGCAGCTTACTGGGGACAGGGCTCGAAAAACTGTTTTTT. The variable domain in full, completed from reference TRBV7-8 and TRBJ1-4, reads GAGVSQSPRYKVAKRGQDVALRCDPISGHVSLFWYQQALGQGPEFLTYFQNEAQLDKSGLPSDRFFAERPEGSVSTLKIQRTQQEDSAVYLCASSLLGTGLEKLFFGSGTQLSVL.

V is TRBV6-6 and J is TRBJ2-7, with TRBD1 as a possible D gene (5 bases). V dropped 6 bases and J dropped 1 base, with 13 bases sitting between them. The germline CDR1 and CDR2 sequences are MNHNY and SVGAGI (reference sequence). CDR3 length equals 14 residues. In nucleotides, the CDR3 is TGTGCCAGCAGAGGACATACCGATTCCTACGAGCAGTACTTC. Translation: CASRGHTDSYEQYF.

CDR3 sequence reads: CASSQGDQGRTQYF. CDR3 sequence (DNA): TGTGCCAGCAGCCAAGGGGACCAGGGGCGGACCCAGTACTTC. The V and J genes are TRBV7-3 and TRBJ2-5; D possibly corresponds to TRBD1 (6 bases). Germline-derived CDR1 and CDR2 are SGHTA and FQGTGA. The CDR3 contains 14 residues. V lost 5 bases and J 7 bases, leaving 17 bases between the germline ends.